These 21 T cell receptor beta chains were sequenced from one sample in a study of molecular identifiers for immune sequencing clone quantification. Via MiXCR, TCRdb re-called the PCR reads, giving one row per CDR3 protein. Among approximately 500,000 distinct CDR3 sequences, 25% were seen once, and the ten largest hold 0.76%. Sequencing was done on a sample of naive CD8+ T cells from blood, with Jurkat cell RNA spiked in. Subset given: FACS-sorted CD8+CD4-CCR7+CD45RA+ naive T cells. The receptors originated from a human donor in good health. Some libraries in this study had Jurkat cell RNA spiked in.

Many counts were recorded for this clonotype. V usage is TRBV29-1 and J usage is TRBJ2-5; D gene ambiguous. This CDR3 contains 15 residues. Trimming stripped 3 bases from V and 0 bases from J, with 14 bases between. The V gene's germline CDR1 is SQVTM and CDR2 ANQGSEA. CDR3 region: CSVDGVPGDQETQYF. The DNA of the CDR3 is TGCAGCGTTGATGGGGTTCCCGGCGACCAAGAGACCCAGTACTTC.

CDR3 DNA sequence: TGTGCCAGCAGTGGGACAGAGCTAGCCAAAAACATTCAGTACTTC. Its translation: CASSGTELAKNIQYF. The J gene is TRBJ2-4, the V gene TRBV2; tentative D call: TRBD1 (6 bases). Germline CDR1 reads SNHLY; CDR2 reads FYNNEI. Trimming left V 4 bases short and J 0 bases short, with 10 bases between. This CDR3 is 15 amino acids long.

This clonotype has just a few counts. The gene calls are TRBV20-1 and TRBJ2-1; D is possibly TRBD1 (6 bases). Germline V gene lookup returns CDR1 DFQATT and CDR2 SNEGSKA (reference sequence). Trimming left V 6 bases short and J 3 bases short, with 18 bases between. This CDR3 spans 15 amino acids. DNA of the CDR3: TGCAGTGCCGCGATCGACAGGTATGACTACAATGAGCAGTTCTTC. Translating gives CSAAIDRYDYNEQFF.

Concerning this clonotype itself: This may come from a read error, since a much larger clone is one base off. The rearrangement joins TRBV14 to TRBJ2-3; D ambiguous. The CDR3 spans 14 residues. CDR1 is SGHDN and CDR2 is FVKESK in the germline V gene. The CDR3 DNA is TGTGCCAGCAGCCAAGGAGCAAGCACAGATACGCGGTATTTT. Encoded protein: CASSQGASTDTRYF.

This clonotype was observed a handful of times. CDR3: CASSLRRTSGEETQYF. CDR3 nucleotides: TGTGCCAGCAGCCTCCGACGGACTAGCGGGGAAGAGACCCAGTACTTC. The V call is TRBV7-2, the J call TRBJ2-5; 12 bases are a match to TRBD2. CDR1 and CDR2 from the germline V gene are SGHTA and FQGNSA. CDR3 length: 16 residues. V was pared by 5 bases and J by 3 bases, with 7 bases of the junction left unmatched.

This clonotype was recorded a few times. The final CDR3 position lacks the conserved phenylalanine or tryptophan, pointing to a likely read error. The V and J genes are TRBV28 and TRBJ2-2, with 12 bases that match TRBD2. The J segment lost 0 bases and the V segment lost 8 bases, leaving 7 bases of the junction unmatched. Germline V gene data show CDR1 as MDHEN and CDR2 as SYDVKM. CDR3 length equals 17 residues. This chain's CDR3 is CASSPRLAGANTGELFY. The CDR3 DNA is TGTGCCAGCTCCCCCCGACTAGCGGGGGCGAACACCGGGGAGCTGTTTTAT.

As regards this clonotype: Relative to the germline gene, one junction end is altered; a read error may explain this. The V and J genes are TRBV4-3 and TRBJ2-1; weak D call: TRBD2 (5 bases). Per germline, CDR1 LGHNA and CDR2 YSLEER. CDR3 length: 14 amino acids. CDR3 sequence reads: CASSQGISANGQFF. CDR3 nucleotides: TGCGCCAGCAGCCAAGGAATTAGCGCCAATGGGCAGTTCTTC.

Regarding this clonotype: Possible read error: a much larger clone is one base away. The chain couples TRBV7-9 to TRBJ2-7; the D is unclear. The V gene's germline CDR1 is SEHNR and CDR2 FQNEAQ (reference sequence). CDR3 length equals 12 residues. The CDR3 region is CVSSLVGNEQYF. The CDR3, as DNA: TGTGTCAGCAGCTTAGTTGGGAACGAGCAGTACTTC.

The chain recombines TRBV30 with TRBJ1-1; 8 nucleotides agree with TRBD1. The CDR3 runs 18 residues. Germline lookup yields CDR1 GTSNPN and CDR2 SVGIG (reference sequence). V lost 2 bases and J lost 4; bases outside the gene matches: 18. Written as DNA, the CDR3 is TGTGCCTGGAGTCTGGACAGGGATTGGGGTCGAGGAGCCACTGAAGCTTTCTTT. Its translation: CAWSLDRDWGRGATEAFF.

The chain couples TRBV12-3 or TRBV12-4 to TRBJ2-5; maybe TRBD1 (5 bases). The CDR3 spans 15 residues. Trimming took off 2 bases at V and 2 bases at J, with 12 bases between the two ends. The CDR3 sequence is CASSLFKGIQETQYF. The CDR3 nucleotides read TGTGCCAGCAGTTTATTTAAGGGGATACAAGAGACCCAGTACTTC.

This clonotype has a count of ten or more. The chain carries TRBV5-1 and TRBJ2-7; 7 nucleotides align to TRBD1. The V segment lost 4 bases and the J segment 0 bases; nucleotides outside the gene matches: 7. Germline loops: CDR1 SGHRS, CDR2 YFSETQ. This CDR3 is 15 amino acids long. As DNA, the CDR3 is TGCGCCAGCAGCCGCCGGGACAGTAGCTCCTACGAGCAGTACTTC. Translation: CASSRRDSSSYEQYF.

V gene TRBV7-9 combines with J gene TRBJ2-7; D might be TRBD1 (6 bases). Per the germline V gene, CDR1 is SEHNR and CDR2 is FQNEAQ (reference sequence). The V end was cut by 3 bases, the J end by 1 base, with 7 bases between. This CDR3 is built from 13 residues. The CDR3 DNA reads TGTGCCAGCAGCTTCCAGGGGTCCTACGAGCAGTACTTC. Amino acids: CASSFQGSYEQYF.

The CDR3 loop reads CASSYNRDRENSNQPQHF. CDR3 nucleotides: TGTGCCAGCAGTTACAACCGGGACAGGGAAAATAGCAATCAGCCCCAGCATTTT. The chain couples TRBV6-2 or TRBV6-3 to TRBJ1-5; 9 bases agree with TRBD1. The germline gives CDR1 MNHEY, CDR2 SVGEGT. J lost 0 bases, V lost 2 bases, and 8 bases had no gene match. The length of the CDR3 is 18 residues.

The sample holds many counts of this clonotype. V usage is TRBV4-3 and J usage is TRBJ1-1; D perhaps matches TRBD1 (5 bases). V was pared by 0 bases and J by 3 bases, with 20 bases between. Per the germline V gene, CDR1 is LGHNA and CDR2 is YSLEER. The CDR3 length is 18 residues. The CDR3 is CASSQDRRFEGLDTEAFF. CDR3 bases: TGCGCCAGCAGCCAAGATCGCAGGTTTGAGGGGTTGGACACTGAAGCTTTCTTT.

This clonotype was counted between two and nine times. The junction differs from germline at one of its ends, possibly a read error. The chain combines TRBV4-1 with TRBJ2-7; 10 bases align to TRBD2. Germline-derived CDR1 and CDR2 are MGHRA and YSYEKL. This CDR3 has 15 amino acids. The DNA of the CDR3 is TGCGCCAGCGGCCAAGTCCTAGCGGGAGTCTACGAGCAGTACTTC. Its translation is CASGQVLAGVYEQYF.

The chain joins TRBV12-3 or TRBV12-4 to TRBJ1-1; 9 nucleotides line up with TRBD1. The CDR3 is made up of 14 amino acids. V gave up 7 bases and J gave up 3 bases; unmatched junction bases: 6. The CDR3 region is CASTAGTGYTEAFF. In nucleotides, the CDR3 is TGTGCCAGCACCGCCGGGACAGGGTACACTGAAGCTTTCTTT.

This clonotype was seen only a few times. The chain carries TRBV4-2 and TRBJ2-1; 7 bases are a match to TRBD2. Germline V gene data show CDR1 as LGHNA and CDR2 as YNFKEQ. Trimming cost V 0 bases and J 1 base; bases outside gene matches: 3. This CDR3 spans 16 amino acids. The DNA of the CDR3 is TGTGCCAGCAGCCAAGAGGGAGGGGTGTCCTACAATGAGCAGTTCTTC. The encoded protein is CASSQEGGVSYNEQFF.

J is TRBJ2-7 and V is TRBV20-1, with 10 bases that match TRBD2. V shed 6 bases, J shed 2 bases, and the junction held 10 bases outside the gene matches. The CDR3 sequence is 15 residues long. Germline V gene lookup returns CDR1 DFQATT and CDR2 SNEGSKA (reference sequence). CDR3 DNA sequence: TGCAGTGCGGACGGGCTAGCGGGAGCCACCTACGAGCAGTACTTC. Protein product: CSADGLAGATYEQYF.

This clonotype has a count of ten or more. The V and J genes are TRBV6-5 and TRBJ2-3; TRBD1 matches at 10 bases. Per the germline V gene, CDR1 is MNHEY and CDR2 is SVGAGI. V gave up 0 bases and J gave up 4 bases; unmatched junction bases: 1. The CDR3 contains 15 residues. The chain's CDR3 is CASSYSGQGADTQYF. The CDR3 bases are TGTGCCAGCAGTTACTCAGGACAGGGGGCAGATACGCAGTATTTT.

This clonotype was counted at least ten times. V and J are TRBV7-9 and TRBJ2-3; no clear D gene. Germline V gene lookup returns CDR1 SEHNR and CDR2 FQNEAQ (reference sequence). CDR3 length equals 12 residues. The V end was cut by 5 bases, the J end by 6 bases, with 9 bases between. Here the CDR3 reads CASSPPVDTQYF. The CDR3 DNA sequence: TGTGCCAGCAGCCCACCTGTGGATACGCAGTATTTT.

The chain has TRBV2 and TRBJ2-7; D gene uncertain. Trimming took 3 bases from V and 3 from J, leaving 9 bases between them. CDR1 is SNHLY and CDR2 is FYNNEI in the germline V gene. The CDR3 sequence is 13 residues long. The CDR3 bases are TGTGCCAGCAGTGAGGTGCATTTCTACGAGCAGTACTTC. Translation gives CASSEVHFYEQYF.